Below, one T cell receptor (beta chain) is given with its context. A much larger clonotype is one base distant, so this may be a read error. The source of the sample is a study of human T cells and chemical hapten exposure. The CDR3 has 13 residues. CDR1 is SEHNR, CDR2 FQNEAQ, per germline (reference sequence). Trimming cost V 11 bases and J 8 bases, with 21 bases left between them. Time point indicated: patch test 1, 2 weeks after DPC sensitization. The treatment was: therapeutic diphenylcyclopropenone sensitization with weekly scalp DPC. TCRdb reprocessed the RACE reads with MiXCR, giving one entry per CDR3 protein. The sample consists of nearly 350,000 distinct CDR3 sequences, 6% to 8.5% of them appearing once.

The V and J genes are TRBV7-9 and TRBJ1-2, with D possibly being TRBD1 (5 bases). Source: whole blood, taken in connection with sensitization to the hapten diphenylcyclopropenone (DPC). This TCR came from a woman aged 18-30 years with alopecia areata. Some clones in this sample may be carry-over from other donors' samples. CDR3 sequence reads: CACSSTDIGGYTF. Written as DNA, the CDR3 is TGTGCCTGTTCCTCGACGGACATTGGCGGCTACACCTTC.